This T cell receptor (beta chain) was identified during a study of CD8 T cells in ankylosing spondylitis (TCRdb year 2017). At the level of the whole study: To find TCR variants linked to disease, the study profiled T cell receptor beta repertoires in ankylosing spondylitis patients and healthy donors. The full study cohort was made up of approximately 24 ankylosing spondylitis patients and about a hundred healthy donors. Samples of peripheral blood were taken, and for ankylosing spondylitis patients, synovial fluid was collected as well.

Here is what the overall study found, with its caveats: In peripheral blood, the disease-linked clones were found at relatively low frequencies and had a CD8+ phenotype. A TCR beta motif of about 8 highly homologous amino acid variants appeared characteristic of blood from ankylosing spondylitis patients. Some motif variants had previously been reported in the synovial fluid and blood of reactive arthritis patients, which suggests shared mechanisms of disease initiation. According to the report, matched synovial fluid samples from ankylosing spondylitis patients were significantly enriched for the disease-linked clones.

Instrument used: Illumina HiSeq 2500. Quantitative 5'-RACE with molecular barcodes was used to prepare TCR beta libraries. In the original analysis: A new computational method, built on a probabilistic model of VDJ rearrangement, was used to identify disease-linked TCR variants. The public reads were quality trimmed at Q25 with fastp and then assembled into clones with MiXCR by TCRdb, keeping productive beta chains. Rows matching on CDR3 protein sequence are summarized as one entry with the most common DNA and genes. Clone size and V and J calls follow TCRdb, not the original study. The sample data list 350,000 or so distinct CDR3 sequences, and 14% to 15% of these were observed just once. Jointly, the top ten make up about 1% of the sample. From a lookup of the germline V gene, CDR1 and CDR2 are SGHRS and YFSETQ. CDR3 length: 14 amino acids, cysteine to phenylalanine. CDR3 DNA is the only sequence kept; it has 42 bases, read in frame from the first base. Cut back by 4 bases and 1 base, the V and J ends lie 11 bases apart.

Points on this clonotype: Its cognate antigen has yet to be identified. Base qualities are missing; no much larger clone stands one base away.

The TCR sequence derives from a male donor with ankylosing spondylitis or in good health (not recorded which). Input material: blood, either unsorted or a sorted T cell fraction (not recorded which). This receptor chain uses TRBV5-1 and TRBJ2-5; the D assignment is uncertain and may be TRBD1 or TRBD2, with 6 bases supporting each. The bases read TGCGCCAGCAGCAGCCGGGGGCCCCAAGAGACCCAGTACTTC. Translated, it gives CASSSRGPQETQYF.